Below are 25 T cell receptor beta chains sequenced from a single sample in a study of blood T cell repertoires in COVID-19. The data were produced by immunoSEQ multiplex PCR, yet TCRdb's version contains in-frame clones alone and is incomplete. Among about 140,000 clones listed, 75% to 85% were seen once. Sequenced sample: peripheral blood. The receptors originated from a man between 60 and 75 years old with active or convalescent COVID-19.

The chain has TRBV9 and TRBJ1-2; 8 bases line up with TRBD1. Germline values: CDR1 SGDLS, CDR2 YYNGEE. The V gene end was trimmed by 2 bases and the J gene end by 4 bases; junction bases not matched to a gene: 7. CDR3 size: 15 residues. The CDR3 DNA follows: TGTGCCAGCAGCGTTGCGGCAGGGGGCAGCTATGGCTACACCTTC. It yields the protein CASSVAAGGSYGYTF.

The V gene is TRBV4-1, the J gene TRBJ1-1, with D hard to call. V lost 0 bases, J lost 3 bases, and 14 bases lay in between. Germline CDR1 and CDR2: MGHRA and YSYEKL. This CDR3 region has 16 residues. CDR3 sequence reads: CASSQERSGRDTEAFF. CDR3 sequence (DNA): TGCGCCAGCAGCCAAGAGCGTAGCGGGCGTGACACTGAAGCTTTCTTT.

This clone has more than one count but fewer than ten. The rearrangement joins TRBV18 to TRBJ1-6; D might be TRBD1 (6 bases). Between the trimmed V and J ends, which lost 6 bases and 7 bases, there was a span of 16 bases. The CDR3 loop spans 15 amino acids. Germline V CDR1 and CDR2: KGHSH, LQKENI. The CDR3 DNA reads TGTGCCAGCTCCGACTCACAGGGCGGGAATTCACCCCTCCACTTT. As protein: CASSDSQGGNSPLHF.

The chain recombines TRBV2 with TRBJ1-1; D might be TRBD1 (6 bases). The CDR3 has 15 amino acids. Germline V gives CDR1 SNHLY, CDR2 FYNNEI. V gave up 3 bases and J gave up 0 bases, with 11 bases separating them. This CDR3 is CASSDRGPMNTEAFF. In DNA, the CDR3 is TGTGCCAGCAGTGACAGGGGCCCCATGAACACTGAAGCTTTCTTT.

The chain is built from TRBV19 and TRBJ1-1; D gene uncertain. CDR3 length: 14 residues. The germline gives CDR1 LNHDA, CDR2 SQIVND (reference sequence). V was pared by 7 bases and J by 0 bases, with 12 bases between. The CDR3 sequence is CASTPGLLNTEAFF. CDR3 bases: TGTGCCAGTACCCCCGGACTTTTGAACACTGAAGCTTTCTTT.

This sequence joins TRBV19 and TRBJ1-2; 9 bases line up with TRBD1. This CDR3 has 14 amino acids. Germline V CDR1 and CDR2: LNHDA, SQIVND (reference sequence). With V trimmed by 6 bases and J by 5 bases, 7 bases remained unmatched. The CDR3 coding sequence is TGTGCCAGTAGAGGGGACAGGGATCCTTATGGCTACACCTTC. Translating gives CASRGDRDPYGYTF.

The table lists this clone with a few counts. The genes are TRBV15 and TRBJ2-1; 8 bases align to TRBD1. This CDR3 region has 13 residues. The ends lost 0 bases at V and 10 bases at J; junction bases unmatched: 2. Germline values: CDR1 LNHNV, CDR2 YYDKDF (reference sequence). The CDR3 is CATSRERQGEQFF. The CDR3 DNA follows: TGTGCCACCAGCAGAGAGAGACAGGGGGAGCAGTTCTTC. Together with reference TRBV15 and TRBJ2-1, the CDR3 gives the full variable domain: DAMVIQNPRYQVTQFGKPVTLSCSQTLNHNVMYWYQQKSSQAPKLLFHYYDKDFNNEADTPDNFQSRRPNTSFCFLDIRSPGLGDTAMYLCATSRERQGEQFFGPGTRLTVL.

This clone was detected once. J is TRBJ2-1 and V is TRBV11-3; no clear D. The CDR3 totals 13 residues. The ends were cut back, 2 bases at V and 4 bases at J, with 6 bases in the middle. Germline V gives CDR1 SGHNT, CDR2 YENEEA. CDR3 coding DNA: TGTGCCAGCAGCTTATTCGGTTACAATGAGCAGTTCTTC. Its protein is CASSLFGYNEQFF.

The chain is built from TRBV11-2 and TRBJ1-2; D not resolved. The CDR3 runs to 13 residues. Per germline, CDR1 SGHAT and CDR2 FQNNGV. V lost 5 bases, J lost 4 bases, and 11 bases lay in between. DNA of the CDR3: TGTGCCAGCAGCCAGCCGGGTCTCTATGGCTACACCTTC. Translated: CASSQPGLYGYTF.

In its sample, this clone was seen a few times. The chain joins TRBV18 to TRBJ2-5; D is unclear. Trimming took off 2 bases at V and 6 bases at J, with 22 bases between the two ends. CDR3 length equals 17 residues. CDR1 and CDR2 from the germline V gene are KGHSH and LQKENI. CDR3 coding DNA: TGTGCCAGCTCACCAATGGATGTGGGCAGAAGCTACCAGACCCAGTACTTC. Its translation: CASSPMDVGRSYQTQYF.

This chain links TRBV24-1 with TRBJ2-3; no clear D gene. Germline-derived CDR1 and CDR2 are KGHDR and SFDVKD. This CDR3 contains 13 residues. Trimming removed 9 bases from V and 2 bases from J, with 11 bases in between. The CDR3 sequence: CATRSHTTDTQYF. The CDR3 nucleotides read TGTGCCACCCGTTCACACACCACAGATACGCAGTATTTT.

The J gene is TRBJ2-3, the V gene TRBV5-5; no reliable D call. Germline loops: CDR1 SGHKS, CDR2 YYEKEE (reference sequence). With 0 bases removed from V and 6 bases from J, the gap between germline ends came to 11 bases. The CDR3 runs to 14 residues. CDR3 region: CASSLASRRDTQYF. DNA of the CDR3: TGTGCCAGCAGCTTGGCCTCACGGCGGGATACGCAGTATTTT. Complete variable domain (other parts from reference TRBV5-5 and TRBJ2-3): DAGVTQSPTHLIKTRGQQVTLRCSPISGHKSVSWYQQVLGQGPQFIFQYYEKEERGRGNFPDRFSARQFPNYSSELNVNALLLGDSALYLCASSLASRRDTQYFGPGTRLTVL.

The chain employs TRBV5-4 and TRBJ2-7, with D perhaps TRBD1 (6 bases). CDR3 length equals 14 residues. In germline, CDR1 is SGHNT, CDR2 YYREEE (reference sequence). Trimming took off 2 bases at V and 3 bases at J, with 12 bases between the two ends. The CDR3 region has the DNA TGTGCCAGCAGCTTTAGTGGGGGCCACTACGAGCAGTACGTC. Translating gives CASSFSGGHYEQYV.

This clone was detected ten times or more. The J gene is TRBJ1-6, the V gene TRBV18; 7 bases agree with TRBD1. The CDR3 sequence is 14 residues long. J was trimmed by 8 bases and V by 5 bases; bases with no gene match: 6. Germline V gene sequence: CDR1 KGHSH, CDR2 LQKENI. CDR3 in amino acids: CASSTTGRDSPLHF. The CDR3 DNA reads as TGTGCCAGCTCAACGACAGGGCGGGATTCACCCCTCCACTTT.

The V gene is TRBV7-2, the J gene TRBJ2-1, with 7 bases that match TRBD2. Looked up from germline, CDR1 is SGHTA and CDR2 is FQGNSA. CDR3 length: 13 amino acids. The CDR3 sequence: CATRLAVYNEQFF. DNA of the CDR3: TGTGCAACCCGGCTAGCGGTCTACAATGAGCAGTTCTTC.

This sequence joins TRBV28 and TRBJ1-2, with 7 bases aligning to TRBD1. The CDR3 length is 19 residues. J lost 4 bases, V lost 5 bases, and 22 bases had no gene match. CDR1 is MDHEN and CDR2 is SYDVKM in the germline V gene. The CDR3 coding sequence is TGTGCCAGCAGTCTCCTCGGCCCCGGTACAGGGGAAAGGGGCTATGGCTACACCTTC. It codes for CASSLLGPGTGERGYGYTF.

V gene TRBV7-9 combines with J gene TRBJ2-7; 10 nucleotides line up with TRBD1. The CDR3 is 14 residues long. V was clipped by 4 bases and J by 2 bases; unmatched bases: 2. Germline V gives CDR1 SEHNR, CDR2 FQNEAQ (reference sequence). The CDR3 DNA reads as TGTGCCAGCAGCTCTGGACAGGGGGCCTACGAGCAGTACGTC. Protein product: CASSSGQGAYEQYV.

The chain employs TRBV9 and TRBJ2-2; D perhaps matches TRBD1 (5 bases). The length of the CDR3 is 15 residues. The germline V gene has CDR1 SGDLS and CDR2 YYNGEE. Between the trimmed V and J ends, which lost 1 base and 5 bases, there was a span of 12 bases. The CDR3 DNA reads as TGTGCCAGCAGCGTAACGAACCAGGGAACCGGGGAGCTGTTTTTT. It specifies CASSVTNQGTGELFF. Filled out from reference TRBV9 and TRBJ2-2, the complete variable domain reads DSGVTQTPKHLITATGQRVTLRCSPRSGDLSVYWYQQSLDQGLQFLIQYYNGEERAKGNILERFSAQQFPDLHSELNLSSLELGDSALYFCASSVTNQGTGELFFGEGSRLTVL.

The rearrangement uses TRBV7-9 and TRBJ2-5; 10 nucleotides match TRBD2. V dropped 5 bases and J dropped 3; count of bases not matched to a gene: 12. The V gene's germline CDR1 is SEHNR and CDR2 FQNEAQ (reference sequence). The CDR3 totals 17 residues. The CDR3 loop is CASSPRGSGGFKETQYF. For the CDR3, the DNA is TGTGCCAGCAGCCCTCGGGGTAGCGGGGGGTTTAAAGAGACCCAGTACTTC.

The CDR3 sequence: CASSVQGNYGYTF. The DNA for the CDR3 is TGTGCCAGCAGCGTACAGGGAAACTATGGCTACACCTTC. This chain joins TRBV21-1 and TRBJ1-2; the D call of TRBD1 is as the table states it, not checked on the DNA. TRBV21-1 is reported as a pseudogene. CDR3 size: 13 residues.

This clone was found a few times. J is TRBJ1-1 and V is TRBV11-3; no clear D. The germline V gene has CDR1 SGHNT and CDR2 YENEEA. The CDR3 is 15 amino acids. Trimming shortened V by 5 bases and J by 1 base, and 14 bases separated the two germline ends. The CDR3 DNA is TGTGCCAGCAGCGCAGGCAAAGGAAGGAACACTGAAGCTTTCTTT. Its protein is CASSAGKGRNTEAFF.

In nucleotides, the CDR3 is TGCGCCAGCGATCGAGGGGGTTCCTACTACAATGAGCAGTTCTTC. Its protein is CASDRGGSYYNEQFF. The J gene is TRBJ2-1, the V gene TRBV5-1; tentatively, D is TRBD1 (6 bases). V lost 7 bases and J lost 3, with 17 bases in between. Germline-derived CDR1 and CDR2 are SGHRS and YFSETQ. This CDR3 is 15 amino acids long.

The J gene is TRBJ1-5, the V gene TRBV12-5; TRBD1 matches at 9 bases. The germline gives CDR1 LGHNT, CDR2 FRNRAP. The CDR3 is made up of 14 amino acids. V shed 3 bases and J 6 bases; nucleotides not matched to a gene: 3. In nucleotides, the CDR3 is TGTGCTAGTGGTTTCACAGGGGGCGGTCAGCCCCAGCATTTT. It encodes CASGFTGGGQPQHF.

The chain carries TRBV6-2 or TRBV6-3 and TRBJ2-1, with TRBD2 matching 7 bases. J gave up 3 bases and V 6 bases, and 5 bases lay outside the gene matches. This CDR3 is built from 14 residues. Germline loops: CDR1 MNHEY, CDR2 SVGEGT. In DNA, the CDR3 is TGTGCCAGCAGCCGCGGGGGAAACTACAATGAGCAGTTCTTC. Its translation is CASSRGGNYNEQFF.

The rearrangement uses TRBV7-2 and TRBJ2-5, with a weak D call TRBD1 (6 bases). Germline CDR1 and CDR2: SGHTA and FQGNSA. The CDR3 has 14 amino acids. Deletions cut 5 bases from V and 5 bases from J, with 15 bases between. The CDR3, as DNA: TGTGCCAGCAGCCAAGAGACAGGACGGGAGACCCAGTACTTC. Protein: CASSQETGRETQYF.